This entry lists 22 T cell receptor beta chains sequenced from one sample in a study of blood T cell repertoires in COVID-19 (dated by TCRdb to the early 2020s). The library was built by means of the immunoSEQ multiplex PCR assay. In TCRdb, the immuneACCESS table is reduced to in-frame sequences with V and J assigned. These tables do not hold every clone; where another copy was compared, an unresolved V gene accounts for under half, and the others remain unexplained. Recorded for this sample are tens of thousands of clones; just over 85% of them occurred a single time. The top ten clonotypes cover 4% to 5.5% of the sample. The specimen sequenced was peripheral blood. The source is a man aged 55-75 years with acute or convalescent COVID-19.

This chain uses TRBV7-3 with TRBJ1-1, with a possible D match to TRBD1 (5 bases). This CDR3 has 13 amino acids. Germline V CDR1 and CDR2: SGHTA, FQGTGA. With 4 bases removed from V and 1 base from J, the gap between germline ends came to 7 bases. CDR3: CASSSTGNTEAFF. The CDR3 nucleotides are TGTGCCAGCAGCTCCACAGGGAACACTGAAGCTTTCTTT.

The chain employs TRBV28 and TRBJ1-4, with 9 bases identical to TRBD1. Trimming at V came to 7 bases and at J to 13 bases, leaving 16 bases not matched to a gene. Germline-derived CDR1 and CDR2 are MDHEN and SYDVKM. There are 15 residues in the CDR3. DNA of the CDR3: TGTGCCAGCATCCAACGGACAGGGGCCCCTTGGAGACTGTTTTTT. As protein: CASIQRTGAPWRLFF.

The chain has TRBV11-3 and TRBJ2-1; 12 bases map to TRBD2. The V gene's germline CDR1 is SGHNT and CDR2 YENEEA. The CDR3 extends over 15 amino acids. V shed 0 bases, J shed 7 bases, and the junction held 1 base outside the gene matches. The CDR3 DNA reads as TGTGCCAGCAGCTTAGAAACTAGCGGGAGGAATGAGCAGTTCTTC. Protein sequence: CASSLETSGRNEQFF. The entire variable domain, with the rest obtained from reference TRBV11-3 and TRBJ2-1, is as follows: EAGVVQSPRYKIIEKKQPVAFWCNPISGHNTLYWYLQNLGQGPELLIRYENEEAVDDSQLPKDRFSAERLKGVDSTLKIQPAELGDSAVYLCASSLETSGRNEQFFGPGTRLTVL.

This clone was counted only a few times. The chain joins TRBV28 to TRBJ1-1, with 7 bases lining up with TRBD1. CDR3 length: 14 residues. CDR1 is MDHEN, CDR2 SYDVKM, per germline. V was clipped by 6 bases and J by 0 bases; unmatched bases: 4. The CDR3 sequence is CASRRQGLNTEAFF. The CDR3 coding sequence is TGTGCCAGCAGACGACAGGGCTTGAACACTGAAGCTTTCTTT.

The rearrangement joins TRBV5-8 to TRBJ1-5, with 9 bases matching TRBD1. Germline V gene data show CDR1 as SGHTS and CDR2 as YDEGEE. V gave up 4 bases and J gave up 2 bases; unmatched junction bases: 7. The CDR3 is 16 amino acids. Here the CDR3 reads CASSGLRDRGNQPQHF. CDR3 nucleotides: TGTGCCAGCAGCGGCCTCCGGGACAGGGGCAATCAGCCCCAGCATTTT.

The chain carries TRBV5-4 and TRBJ2-1; maybe TRBD1 (6 bases). CDR3 length: 13 amino acids. Per the germline V gene, CDR1 is SGHNT and CDR2 is YYREEE (reference sequence). The V end was cut by 0 bases, the J end by 7 bases, with 8 bases between. CDR3 nucleotide sequence: TGTGCCAGCAGCTTGGATACAGGGAATGAGCAGTTCTTC. Translating gives CASSLDTGNEQFF.

This chain uses TRBV19 with TRBJ2-7; TRBD2 might be the D (7 bases). V was clipped by 3 bases and J by 1 base, with 16 bases between them. The CDR3 length is 16 residues. Per germline, CDR1 LNHDA and CDR2 SQIVND (reference sequence). Here the CDR3 reads CASSILGGQGSYEQYF. The CDR3 coding sequence is TGTGCCAGTAGTATTTTGGGGGGGCAGGGTTCCTACGAGCAGTACTTC. Supplemented by reference TRBV19 and TRBJ2-7, the full variable domain reads DGGITQSPKYLFRKEGQNVTLSCEQNLNHDAMYWYRQDPGQGLRLIYYSQIVNDFQKGDIAEGYSVSREKKESFPLTVTSAQKNPTAFYLCASSILGGQGSYEQYFGPGTRLTVT.

This chain uses TRBV27 with TRBJ1-1; D call uncertain. CDR3 length: 16 residues. CDR1 is MNHEY and CDR2 is SMNVEV in the germline V gene (reference sequence). Trimming removed 5 bases at V and 0 bases at J, with 16 bases between. In DNA form, the CDR3 reads TGTGCCAGCAGTCCTTTAATCGGGGTGATGAACACTGAAGCTTTCTTT. Protein product: CASSPLIGVMNTEAFF.

The rearrangement joins TRBV6-5 to TRBJ2-7; 8 bases match TRBD1. Trimming took 2 bases from V and 3 from J; bases not matched to a gene: 3. CDR1 is MNHEY and CDR2 is SVGAGI in the germline V gene. The CDR3 extends over 14 amino acids. The CDR3 DNA sequence: TGTGCCAGCAGTTACAGAGGACAGGGCTACGAGCAGTACTTC. Residues: CASSYRGQGYEQYF.

The rearrangement links TRBV28 to TRBJ2-3; possible D gene TRBD2, 5 bases. Germline V lookup: CDR1 MDHEN, CDR2 SYDVKM. The CDR3 is 14 amino acids. Trimming took off 3 bases at V and 6 bases at J, with 13 bases between the two ends. The CDR3, as DNA: TGTGCCAGCAGTTTGAGCAGCTCGGGGGATACGCAGTATTTT. As protein: CASSLSSSGDTQYF.

The rearrangement uses TRBV10-2 and TRBJ1-2; D gene ambiguous. There are 14 residues in the CDR3. V was pared by 0 bases and J by 8 bases, with 13 bases between. Germline assignment: CDR1 WSHSY and CDR2 SAAADI. As DNA, the CDR3 is TGCGCCAGCAGTGAGTCCGCGGGGTCCGTAGGCTACACCTTC. Translation: CASSESAGSVGYTF.

The chain has TRBV2 and TRBJ1-1; D unclear. The germline gives CDR1 SNHLY, CDR2 FYNNEI. Trimming cost V 7 bases and J 3 bases, with 6 bases left between them. The CDR3 is 11 amino acids. DNA for the CDR3: TGTGCCAGCAACTATGACACTGAAGCTTTCTTT. It translates to CASNYDTEAFF.

The chain employs TRBV28 and TRBJ1-1; 7 bases are a match to TRBD1. This CDR3 spans 17 amino acids. Germline assignment: CDR1 MDHEN and CDR2 SYDVKM. After removal of 2 bases from V and 3 bases from J, the junction contained 12 bases not matched to a gene. CDR3 loop: CASSLGGGGFKYTEAFF. The CDR3 DNA is TGTGCCAGCAGTTTAGGAGGGGGCGGATTCAAGTACACTGAAGCTTTCTTT.

This clone was detected only a few times. The rearrangement uses TRBV23-1 and TRBJ1-1; no clear D. TRBV23-1 is designated an ORF whose function remains uncertain. This CDR3 has 15 residues. The V and J ends lost 0 bases and 3 bases respectively, with 11 bases between them. The CDR3 DNA reads TGCGCCAGCAGTCAATCGAGAGGCCCCTACACTGAAGCTTTCTTT. Residues: CASSQSRGPYTEAFF.

The chain couples TRBV30 to TRBJ2-7; TRBD2 might be the D (6 bases). The CDR3 loop spans 13 amino acids. Trimming pared 2 bases from V and 3 bases from J, leaving 11 bases between. The germline V gene encodes CDR1 GTSNPN and CDR2 SVGIG (reference sequence). The CDR3 DNA is TGTGCCTGGAGTCGACGGGGACTCTACGAGCAGTACTTC. Translating it yields CAWSRRGLYEQYF.

J is TRBJ1-3 and V is TRBV7-2, with D perhaps matching TRBD1 (5 bases). CDR3 size: 14 residues. V lost 10 bases and J 1 base, leaving 14 bases between the germline ends. Germline CDR1 is SGHTA and CDR2 is FQGNSA. This CDR3 is CATHRGGSGNTIYF. For the CDR3, the DNA is TGTGCCACCCACCGTGGGGGGTCTGGAAACACCATATATTTT. Complete variable domain (other parts from reference TRBV7-2 and TRBJ1-3): GAGVSQSPSNKVTEKGKDVELRCDPISGHTALYWYRQSLGQGLEFLIYFQGNSAPDKSGLPSDRFSAERTGGSVSTLTIQRTQQEDSAVYLCATHRGGSGNTIYFGEGSWLTVV.

The chain recombines TRBV24-1 with TRBJ1-5; 8 bases match TRBD1. The germline gives CDR1 KGHDR, CDR2 SFDVKD. The CDR3 runs 15 residues. Unmatched junction bases numbered 6, after V lost 4 bases and J lost 5 bases. In DNA form, the CDR3 reads TGTGCCACCAGTGAACGGACAGGGCGGGATCAGCCCCAGCATTTT. It codes for CATSERTGRDQPQHF.

CDR3 sequence: CASSISGVSDTQYF. For the CDR3, the DNA is TGTGCCAGTAGTATATCAGGGGTATCGGATACGCAGTATTTT. This rearrangement joins TRBV19 to TRBJ2-3, with D maybe TRBD1 (6 bases). The V end lost 2 bases, the J end lost 6 bases, and 12 bases lay between the germline ends. The CDR3 contains 14 residues. CDR1 and CDR2 (germline): LNHDA, SQIVND (reference sequence).

This clone was picked up one time. The chain employs TRBV28 and TRBJ1-2; 7 bases align to TRBD1. The CDR3 spans 15 residues. J was trimmed by 8 bases and V by 3 bases; bases with no gene match: 12. Germline CDR1 MDHEN, CDR2 SYDVKM. The CDR3 bases are TGTGCCAGCAGTTTGGGACGGCAGGGACAGCAAGGCTACACCTTC. Protein sequence: CASSLGRQGQQGYTF.

Written as DNA, the CDR3 is TGTGCCAGCAGCTTTGTAGCCCAAGAGACCCAGTACTTC. This codes for CASSFVAQETQYF. The chain links TRBV11-2 to TRBJ2-5; D is ambiguous. The CDR3 consists of 13 residues. Germline lookup yields CDR1 SGHAT and CDR2 FQNNGV. Deletions cut 3 bases from V and 1 base from J, with 6 bases between.

V is TRBV18 and J is TRBJ2-2, with 11 bases aligning to TRBD1. CDR1 and CDR2 from the germline V gene are KGHSH and LQKENI. This CDR3 has 16 residues. V lost 0 bases and J lost 4; bases outside the gene matches: 1. CDR3 bases: TGTGCCAGCTCACCACCCGGGACAGGGGGCACCGGGGAGCTGTTTTTT. It codes for CASSPPGTGGTGELFF.

This chain links TRBV19 with TRBJ2-1, with TRBD2 as a possible D gene (5 bases). V shed 3 bases and J shed 7 bases, with 10 bases lying between them. Germline V lookup: CDR1 LNHDA, CDR2 SQIVND (reference sequence). There are 13 residues in the CDR3. The CDR3 protein is CASSMRRGNEQFF. DNA for the CDR3: TGTGCCAGTAGTATGAGGCGAGGGAATGAGCAGTTCTTC. Together with reference TRBV19 and TRBJ2-1, the CDR3 gives the full variable domain: DGGITQSPKYLFRKEGQNVTLSCEQNLNHDAMYWYRQDPGQGLRLIYYSQIVNDFQKGDIAEGYSVSREKKESFPLTVTSAQKNPTAFYLCASSMRRGNEQFFGPGTRLTVL.